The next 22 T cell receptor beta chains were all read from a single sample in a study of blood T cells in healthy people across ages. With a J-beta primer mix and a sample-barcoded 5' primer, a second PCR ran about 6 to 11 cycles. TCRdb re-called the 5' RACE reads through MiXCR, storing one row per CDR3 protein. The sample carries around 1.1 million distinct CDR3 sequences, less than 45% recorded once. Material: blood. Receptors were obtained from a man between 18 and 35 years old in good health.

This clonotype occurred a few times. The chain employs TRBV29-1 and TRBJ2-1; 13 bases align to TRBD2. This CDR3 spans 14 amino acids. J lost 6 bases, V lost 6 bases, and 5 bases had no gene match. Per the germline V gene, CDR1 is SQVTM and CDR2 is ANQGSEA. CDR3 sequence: CSVLAGGLGNEQFF. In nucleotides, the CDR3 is TGCAGCGTACTAGCGGGGGGGCTAGGCAATGAGCAGTTCTTC.

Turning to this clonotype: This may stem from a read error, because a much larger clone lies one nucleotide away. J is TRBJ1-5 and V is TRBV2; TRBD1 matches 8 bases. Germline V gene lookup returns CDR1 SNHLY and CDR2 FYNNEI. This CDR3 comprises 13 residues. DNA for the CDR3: TGTGTCAGCAGAGTAACAGGGGGTCAGCCCCAGCATTTT. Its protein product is CVSRVTGGQPQHF.

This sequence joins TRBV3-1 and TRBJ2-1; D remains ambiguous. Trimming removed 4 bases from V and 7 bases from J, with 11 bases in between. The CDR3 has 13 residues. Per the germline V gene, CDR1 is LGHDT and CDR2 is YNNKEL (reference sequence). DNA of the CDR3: TGTGCCAGCAGCCTTACTCCCGGGAATGAGCAGTTCTTC. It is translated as CASSLTPGNEQFF.

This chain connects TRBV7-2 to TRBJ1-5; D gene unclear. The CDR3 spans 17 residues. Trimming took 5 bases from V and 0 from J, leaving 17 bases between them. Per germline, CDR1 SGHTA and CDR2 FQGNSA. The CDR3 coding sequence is TGTGCCAGCAGCATTAACGGGGTGGGGTATAGCAATCAGCCCCAGCATTTT. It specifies CASSINGVGYSNQPQHF.

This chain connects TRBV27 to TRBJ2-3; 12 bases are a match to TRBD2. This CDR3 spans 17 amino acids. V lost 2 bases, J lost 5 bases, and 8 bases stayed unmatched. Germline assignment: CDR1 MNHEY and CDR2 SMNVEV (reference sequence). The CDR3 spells CASSLAGLAGLRDTQYF. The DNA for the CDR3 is TGTGCCAGCAGTTTAGCTGGACTAGCGGGGCTTCGAGATACGCAGTATTTT.

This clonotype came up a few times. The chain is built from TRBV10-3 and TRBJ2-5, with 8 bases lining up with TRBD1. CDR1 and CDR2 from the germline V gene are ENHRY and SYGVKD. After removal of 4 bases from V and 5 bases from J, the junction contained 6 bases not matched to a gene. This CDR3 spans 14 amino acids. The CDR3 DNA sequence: TGTGCCATCAGTGTTGGGACAGGAGCTGAGACCCAGTACTTC. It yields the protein CAISVGTGAETQYF.

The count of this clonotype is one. CDR3 residues: CASSRGQNNEKLFF. DNA for the CDR3: TGTGCCAGCAGTCGGGGACAGAATAATGAAAAACTGTTTTTT. The chain recombines TRBV2 with TRBJ1-4; 7 nucleotides match TRBD1. The CDR3 covers 14 residues. From germline, CDR1 is SNHLY and CDR2 FYNNEI. After removal of 5 bases from V and 4 bases from J, the junction contained 4 bases not matched to a gene.

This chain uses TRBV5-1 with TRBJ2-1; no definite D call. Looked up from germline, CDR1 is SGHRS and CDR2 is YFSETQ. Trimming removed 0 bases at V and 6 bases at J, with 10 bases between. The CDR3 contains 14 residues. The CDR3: CASSLGQDPNEQFF. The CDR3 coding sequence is TGCGCCAGCAGCTTGGGTCAGGATCCCAATGAGCAGTTCTTC.

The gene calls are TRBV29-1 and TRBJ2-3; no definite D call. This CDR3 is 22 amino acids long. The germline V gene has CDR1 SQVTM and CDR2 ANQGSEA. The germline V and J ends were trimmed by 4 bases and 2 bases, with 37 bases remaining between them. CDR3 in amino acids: CSVAQISSWREPAQTYTDTQYF. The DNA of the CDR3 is TGCAGCGTTGCCCAGATCTCGTCGTGGCGCGAGCCGGCCCAAACTTACACAGATACGCAGTATTTT.

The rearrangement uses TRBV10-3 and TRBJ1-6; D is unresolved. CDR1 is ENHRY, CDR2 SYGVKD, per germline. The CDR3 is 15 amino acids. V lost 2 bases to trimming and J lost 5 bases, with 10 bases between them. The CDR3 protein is CAISEERVHNSPLHF. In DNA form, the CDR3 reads TGTGCCATCAGTGAGGAGAGGGTCCATAATTCACCCCTCCACTTT.

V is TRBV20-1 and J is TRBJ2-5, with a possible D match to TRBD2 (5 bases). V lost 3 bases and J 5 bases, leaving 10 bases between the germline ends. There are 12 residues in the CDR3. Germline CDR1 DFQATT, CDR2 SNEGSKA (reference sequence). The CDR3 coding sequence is TGCAGTGCTAGGGTTCCGGGGGAGACCCAGTACTTC. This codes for CSARVPGETQYF.

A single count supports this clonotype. The CDR3 DNA is TGTGCCAGCAGCCTACAGGTCGCCAAAAACATTCAGTACTTC. Its protein is CASSLQVAKNIQYF. The rearrangement joins TRBV12-3 or TRBV12-4 to TRBJ2-4, with D tentatively TRBD1 (5 bases). Trimming took off 6 bases at V and 1 base at J, with 10 bases between the two ends. The CDR3 is 14 amino acids.

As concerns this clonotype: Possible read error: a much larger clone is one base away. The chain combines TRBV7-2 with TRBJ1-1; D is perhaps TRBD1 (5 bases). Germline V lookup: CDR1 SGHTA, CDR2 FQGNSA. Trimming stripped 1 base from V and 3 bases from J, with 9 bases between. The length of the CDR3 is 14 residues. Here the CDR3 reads CASSLGGWDTEAFF. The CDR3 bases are TGTGCCAGCAGCTTAGGGGGCTGGGACACTGAAGCTTTCTTT.

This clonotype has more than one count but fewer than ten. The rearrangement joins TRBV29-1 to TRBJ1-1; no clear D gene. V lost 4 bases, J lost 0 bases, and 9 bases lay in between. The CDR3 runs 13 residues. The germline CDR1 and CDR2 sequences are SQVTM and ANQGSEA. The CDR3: CSVVTDMNTEAFF. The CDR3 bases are TGCAGCGTTGTAACAGATATGAACACTGAAGCTTTCTTT.

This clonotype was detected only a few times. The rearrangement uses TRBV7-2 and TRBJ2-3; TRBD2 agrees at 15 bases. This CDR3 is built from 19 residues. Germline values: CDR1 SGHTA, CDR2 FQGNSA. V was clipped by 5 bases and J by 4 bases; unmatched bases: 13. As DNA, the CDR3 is TGTGCCAGCAGCAAAACGGGACTAGCGGGGGGTGGTGAGTCAGATACGCAGTATTTT. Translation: CASSKTGLAGGGESDTQYF.

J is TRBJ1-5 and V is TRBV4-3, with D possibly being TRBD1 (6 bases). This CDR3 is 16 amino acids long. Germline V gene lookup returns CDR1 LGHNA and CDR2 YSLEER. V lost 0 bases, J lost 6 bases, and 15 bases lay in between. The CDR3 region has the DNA TGCGCCAGCAGCCAAGATCTTGCAATAGGGGGTCAGCCCCAGCATTTT. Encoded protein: CASSQDLAIGGQPQHF.

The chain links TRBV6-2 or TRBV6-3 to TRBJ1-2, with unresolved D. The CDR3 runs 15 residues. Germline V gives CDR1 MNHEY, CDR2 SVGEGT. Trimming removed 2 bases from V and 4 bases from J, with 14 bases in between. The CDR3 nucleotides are TGTGCCAGCAGTTACGAGACTCGGCAGCCCTATGGCTACACCTTC. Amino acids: CASSYETRQPYGYTF.

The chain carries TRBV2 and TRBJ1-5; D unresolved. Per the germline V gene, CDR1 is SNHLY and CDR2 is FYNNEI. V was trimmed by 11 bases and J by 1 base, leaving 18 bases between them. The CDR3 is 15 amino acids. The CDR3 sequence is CAGTGDRRSNQPQHF. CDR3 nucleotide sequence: TGTGCCGGCACCGGAGATCGAAGGAGCAATCAGCCCCAGCATTTT.

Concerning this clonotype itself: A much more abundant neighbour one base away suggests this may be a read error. The CDR3 sequence is CVSSRDSYQETQYF. The DNA of the CDR3 is TGTGTCAGCAGTCGGGACTCCTACCAAGAGACCCAGTACTTC. V usage is TRBV12-3 or TRBV12-4 and J usage is TRBJ2-5; possible D gene TRBD2, 6 bases. The CDR3 covers 14 residues.

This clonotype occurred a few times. The CDR3 spells CASSPEGAYGYTF. CDR3 nucleotide sequence: TGCGCCAGCAGCCCGGAGGGTGCGTATGGCTACACCTTC. This sequence joins TRBV5-1 and TRBJ1-2; D remains unclear. Trimming left V 4 bases short and J 5 bases short, with 12 bases between. From germline, CDR1 is SGHRS and CDR2 YFSETQ. This CDR3 has 13 residues.

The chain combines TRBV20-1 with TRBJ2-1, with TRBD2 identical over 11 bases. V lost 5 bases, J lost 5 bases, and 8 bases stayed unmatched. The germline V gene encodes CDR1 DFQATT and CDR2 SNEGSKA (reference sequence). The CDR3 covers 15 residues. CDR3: CSAPPIAGGNNEQFF. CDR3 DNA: TGCAGTGCTCCCCCTATAGCGGGGGGGAACAATGAGCAGTTCTTC.

The CDR3 region is CASSERVPQDEQFF. The DNA of the CDR3 is TGTGCCAGCAGTGAAAGGGTTCCACAAGATGAGCAGTTCTTC. This chain connects TRBV2 to TRBJ2-1; D is ambiguous. V lost 2 bases to trimming and J lost 8 bases, with 13 bases between them. The CDR3 consists of 14 residues. CDR1 and CDR2 (germline): SNHLY, FYNNEI.